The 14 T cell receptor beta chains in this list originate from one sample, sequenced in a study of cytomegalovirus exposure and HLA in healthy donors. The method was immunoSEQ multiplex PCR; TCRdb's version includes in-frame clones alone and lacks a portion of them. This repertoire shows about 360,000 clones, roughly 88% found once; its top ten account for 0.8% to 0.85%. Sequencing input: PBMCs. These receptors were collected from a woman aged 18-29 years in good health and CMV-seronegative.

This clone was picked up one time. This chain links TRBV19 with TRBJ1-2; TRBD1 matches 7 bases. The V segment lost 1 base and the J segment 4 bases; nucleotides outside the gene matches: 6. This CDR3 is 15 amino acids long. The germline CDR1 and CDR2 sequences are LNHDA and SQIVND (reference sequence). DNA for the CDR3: TGTGCCAGTAGTATAGGAATAAGGGACAGCTATGGCTACACCTTC. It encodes CASSIGIRDSYGYTF.

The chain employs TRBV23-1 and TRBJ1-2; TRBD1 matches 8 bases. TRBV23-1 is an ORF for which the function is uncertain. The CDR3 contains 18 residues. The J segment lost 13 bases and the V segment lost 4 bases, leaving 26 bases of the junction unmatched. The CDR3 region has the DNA TGCGCCAGCAGTCTTCGGAGACAGGGGAGAGGTGAAATCATGGCTGGCACCTTC. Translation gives CASSLRRQGRGEIMAGTF.

The CDR3 sequence: CASSYATGGDEQFF. Written as DNA, the CDR3 is TGTGCCAGCAGTTACGCGACAGGGGGGGATGAGCAGTTCTTC. This chain links TRBV6-5 with TRBJ2-1; 9 bases agree with TRBD1. The CDR3 loop spans 14 amino acids. Germline V lookup: CDR1 MNHEY, CDR2 SVGAGI. After removal of 2 bases from V and 8 bases from J, the junction contained 4 bases not matched to a gene.

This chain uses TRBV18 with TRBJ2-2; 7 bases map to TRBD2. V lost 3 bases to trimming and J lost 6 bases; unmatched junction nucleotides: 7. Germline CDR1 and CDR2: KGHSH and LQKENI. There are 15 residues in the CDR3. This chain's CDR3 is CASSPLQTSAGELFF. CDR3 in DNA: TGTGCCAGCTCACCTCTACAAACTAGCGCCGGGGAGCTGTTTTTT.

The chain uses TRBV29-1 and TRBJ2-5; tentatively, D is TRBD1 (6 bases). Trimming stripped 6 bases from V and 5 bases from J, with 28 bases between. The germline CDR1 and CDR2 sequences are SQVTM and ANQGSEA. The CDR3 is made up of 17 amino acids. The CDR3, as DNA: TGCAGCGTGGGACCCCTAGGGGGACGGTGGACCGGTGAGACCCAGTACTTC. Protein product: CSVGPLGGRWTGETQYF.

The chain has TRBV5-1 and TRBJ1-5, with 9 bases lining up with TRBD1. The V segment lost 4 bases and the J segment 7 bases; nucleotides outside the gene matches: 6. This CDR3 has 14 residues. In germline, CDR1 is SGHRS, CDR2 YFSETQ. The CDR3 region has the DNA TGCGCCAGCAGCCGGACAGGGGAAGGGCAGCCCCAGCATTTT. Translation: CASSRTGEGQPQHF.

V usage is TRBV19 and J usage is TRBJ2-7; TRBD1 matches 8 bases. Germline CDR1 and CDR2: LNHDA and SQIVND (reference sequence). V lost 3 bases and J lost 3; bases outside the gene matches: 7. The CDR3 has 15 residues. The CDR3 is CASSIPGQGIYEQYF. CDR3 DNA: TGTGCCAGTAGTATCCCCGGACAGGGTATCTACGAGCAGTACTTC.

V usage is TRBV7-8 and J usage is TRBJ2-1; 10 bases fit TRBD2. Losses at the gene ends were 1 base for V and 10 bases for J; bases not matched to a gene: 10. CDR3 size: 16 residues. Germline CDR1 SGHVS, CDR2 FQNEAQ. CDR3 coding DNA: TGTGCCAGCAGCTTAGTTTCAAGCGGGGGGGCAGGCGAGCAGTTCTTC. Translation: CASSLVSSGGAGEQFF.

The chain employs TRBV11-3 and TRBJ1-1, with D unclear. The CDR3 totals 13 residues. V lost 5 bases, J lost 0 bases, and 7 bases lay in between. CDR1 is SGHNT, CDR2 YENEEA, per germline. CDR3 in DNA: TGTGCCAGCAGCCGAGCCCTGAACACTGAAGCTTTCTTT. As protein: CASSRALNTEAFF.

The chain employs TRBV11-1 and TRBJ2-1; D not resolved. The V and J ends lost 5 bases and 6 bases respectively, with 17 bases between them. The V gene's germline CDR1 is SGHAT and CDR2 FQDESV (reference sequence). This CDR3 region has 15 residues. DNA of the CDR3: TGTGCCAGCAGCCGATTTACGGCGGTAGGCAATGAGCAGTTCTTC. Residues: CASSRFTAVGNEQFF.

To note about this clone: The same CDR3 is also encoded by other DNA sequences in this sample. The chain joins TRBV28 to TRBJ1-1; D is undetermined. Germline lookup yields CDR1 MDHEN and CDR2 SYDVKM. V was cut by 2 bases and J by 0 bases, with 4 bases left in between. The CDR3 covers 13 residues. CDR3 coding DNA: TGTGCCAGCAGTTTAGAGGTGAACACTGAAGCTTTCTTT. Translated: CASSLEVNTEAFF. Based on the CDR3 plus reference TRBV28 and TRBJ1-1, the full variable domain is DVKVTQSSRYLVKRTGEKVFLECVQDMDHENMFWYRQDPGLGLRLIYFSYDVKMKEKGDIPEGYSVSREKKERFSLILESASTNQTSMYLCASSLEVNTEAFFGQGTRLTVV.

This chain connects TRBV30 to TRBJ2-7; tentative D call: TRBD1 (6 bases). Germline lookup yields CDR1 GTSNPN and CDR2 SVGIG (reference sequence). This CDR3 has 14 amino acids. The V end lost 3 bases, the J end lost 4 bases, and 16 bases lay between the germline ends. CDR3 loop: CAWRFPWGRYEQYF. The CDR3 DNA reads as TGTGCCTGGAGGTTCCCCTGGGGGCGGTACGAGCAGTACTTC.

Here the CDR3 DNA reads TGTGCCAGCAGCCCAGATCCCCAGGGCCCCCAGACCCAGTACTTC. Amino acid sequence: CASSPDPQGPQTQYF. The chain carries TRBV11-3 and TRBJ2-5, with D perhaps matching TRBD1 (5 bases). Germline-derived CDR1 and CDR2 are SGHNT and YENEEA. Trimming took off 5 bases at V and 6 bases at J, with 19 bases between the two ends. The CDR3 is made up of 15 amino acids.

The CDR3 loop reads CASSQESNLKRATQYF. CDR3 in DNA: TGCGCCAGCAGCCAAGAGTCGAACCTCAAGCGGGCGACCCAGTACTTC. This rearrangement joins TRBV4-1 to TRBJ2-5, with D perhaps matching TRBD2 (6 bases). The CDR3 sequence is 16 residues long. Trimming stripped 0 bases from V and 7 bases from J, with 18 bases between. Germline V gives CDR1 MGHRA, CDR2 YSYEKL.